The 12 T cell receptor beta chains listed next were all sequenced from one sample in a study of blood T cell repertoires in COVID-19. The method was immunoSEQ multiplex PCR; TCRdb's version includes in-frame clones alone and lacks a portion of them. The top ten clones hold about 3% of a sample with about 370,000 clones, around 89% of them seen once. Sequenced material: peripheral blood. The receptor source for this set is a woman aged 25 to 39 with COVID-19, enrolled during active disease.

The chain joins TRBV5-1 to TRBJ1-2; tentatively, D is TRBD1 (6 bases). V was cut by 4 bases and J by 8 bases, with 24 bases left in between. The CDR3 covers 16 residues. Germline CDR1 and CDR2: SGHRS and YFSETQ. CDR3 region: CASSGRGGAPARGYTF. The CDR3 DNA sequence: TGCGCCAGCAGCGGGAGGGGGGGAGCCCCGGCTAGAGGCTACACCTTC.

The chain employs TRBV12-5 and TRBJ2-1, with 14 positions matching TRBD2. The CDR3 loop spans 16 amino acids. Germline V gene sequence: CDR1 LGHNT, CDR2 FRNRAP. J gave up 10 bases and V 5 bases, and 10 bases lay outside the gene matches. The CDR3 loop is CASGTSPGLAGVEQFF. CDR3 nucleotides: TGTGCTAGTGGTACATCTCCGGGACTAGCGGGAGTCGAGCAGTTCTTC.

The chain is built from TRBV29-1 and TRBJ2-3; TRBD1 matches 12 bases. This CDR3 is built from 13 residues. Germline V lookup: CDR1 SQVTM, CDR2 ANQGSEA. J lost 4 bases, V lost 7 bases, and 3 bases had no gene match. CDR3 amino acids: CSAGTGGPDTQYF. Written as DNA, the CDR3 is TGCAGCGCTGGGACAGGGGGCCCAGATACGCAGTATTTT.

The rearrangement uses TRBV7-9 and TRBJ2-1; D gene ambiguous. Between the trimmed V and J ends, which lost 2 bases and 2 bases, there was a span of 13 bases. There are 16 residues in the CDR3. The germline CDR1 and CDR2 sequences are SEHNR and FQNEAQ (reference sequence). CDR3 nucleotides: TGTGCCAGCAGCTTATACAGCTTCCCCGCCTACAATGAGCAGTTCTTC. Translation: CASSLYSFPAYNEQFF.

V and J are TRBV2 and TRBJ2-7, with TRBD2 as a possible D gene (5 bases). Germline V lookup: CDR1 SNHLY, CDR2 FYNNEI. V was trimmed by 11 bases and J by 1 base, leaving 18 bases between them. The CDR3 runs 14 residues. In nucleotides, the CDR3 is TGTGCCTCCGGAACGGAGCGGACGTCCTACGAGCAGTACTTC. It yields the protein CASGTERTSYEQYF.

The chain combines TRBV7-2 with TRBJ1-6; TRBD1 matches 8 bases. The V gene end was trimmed by 0 bases and the J gene end by 7 bases; junction bases not matched to a gene: 5. Germline lookup yields CDR1 SGHTA and CDR2 FQGNSA. The CDR3 runs to 16 residues. The CDR3 reads CASSLASGQGNSPLHF. The CDR3 coding sequence is TGTGCCAGCAGCTTAGCTTCCGGACAGGGCAATTCACCCCTCCACTTT. Together with reference TRBV7-2 and TRBJ1-6, the CDR3 gives the full variable domain: GAGVSQSPSNKVTEKGKDVELRCDPISGHTALYWYRQSLGQGLEFLIYFQGNSAPDKSGLPSDRFSAERTGGSVSTLTIQRTQQEDSAVYLCASSLASGQGNSPLHFGNGTRLTVT.

The chain recombines TRBV28 with TRBJ2-7, with 8 bases identical to TRBD1. The CDR3 length is 15 residues. V lost 6 bases to trimming and J lost 6 bases; unmatched junction nucleotides: 13. CDR1 is MDHEN and CDR2 is SYDVKM in the germline V gene. The DNA of the CDR3 is TGTGCCAGCAGGGGTTGGGGACAGGATTTCGGCGAGCAGTACTTC. This encodes CASRGWGQDFGEQYF.

The V and J genes are TRBV29-1 and TRBJ2-1; D is possibly TRBD1 (5 bases). The CDR3 covers 15 residues. The ends were cut back, 6 bases at V and 2 bases at J, with 17 bases in the middle. The germline CDR1 and CDR2 sequences are SQVTM and ANQGSEA. CDR3 nucleotide sequence: TGCAGCGTGCCCAGGGTGAGGCGTACCTACAATGAGCAGTTCTTC. This sequence encodes CSVPRVRRTYNEQFF.

The chain uses TRBV6-2 or TRBV6-3 and TRBJ2-5, with a possible D match to TRBD1 (5 bases). This CDR3 spans 15 amino acids. The V and J ends lost 2 bases and 4 bases respectively, with 14 bases between them. Germline V gene lookup returns CDR1 MNHEY and CDR2 SVGEGT. The CDR3 region has the DNA TGTGCCAGCAGTTACATTGGACAAAAAGGAGAGACCCAGTACTTC. Protein: CASSYIGQKGETQYF.

V usage is TRBV28 and J usage is TRBJ1-3; 7 nucleotides match TRBD1. Per germline, CDR1 MDHEN and CDR2 SYDVKM. V dropped 2 bases and J dropped 1; count of bases not matched to a gene: 2. CDR3 length equals 15 residues. DNA for the CDR3: TGTGCCAGCAGTTTAGGGGGACAGTCTGGAAACACCATATATTTT. Protein sequence: CASSLGGQSGNTIYF.

This chain joins TRBV7-2 and TRBJ2-5; 7 positions agree with TRBD1. Germline V gene data show CDR1 as SGHTA and CDR2 as FQGNSA. Germline trimming cut 5 bases from V and 2 bases from J; bases unmatched to any gene: 8. The CDR3 sequence is 15 residues long. The CDR3 DNA is TGTGCCAGCAGCCTTGGGACAGTCGAACAAGAGACCCAGTACTTC. Protein product: CASSLGTVEQETQYF.

For the CDR3, the DNA is TGCGCCAGCATAGCGCGGGAGGGCCTCGAACTCCCCCAGCAGTTCTTC. Amino acid sequence: CASIAREGLELPQQFF. This chain links TRBV4-1 with TRBJ2-1, with 9 bases aligning to TRBD2. Trimming cost V 7 bases and J 11 bases; bases outside gene matches: 18. The CDR3 totals 16 residues. CDR1 and CDR2 from the germline V gene are MGHRA and YSYEKL.